Described below is a single TCR beta chain sequence and its context. This clonotype was counted between two and nine times. Its cognate antigen has yet to be identified. Base quality data are lacking; no much larger clone is found one base away. The CDR3 numbers 15 residues from cysteine through phenylalanine. Of all the DNA, just the CDR3 is kept, 45 bases in frame from base 1. The CDR1 and CDR2 encoded by the germline V gene (reference sequence) are SEHNR and FQNEAQ. Germline trimming amounts to 1 base on V and 4 bases on J, with 2 as the count of junction bases outside the gene matches. The method behind the library was 5' RACE. Sequencer: Illumina HiSeq 2000. A universal primer binding site was added through template switching, and the final cDNA carried a unique molecular identifier so that TCR cDNA molecules could be counted accurately. Specific primers in the conserved constant-segment region were used to synthesize first-strand cDNA for TCR alpha and beta chains. To control for contamination, each cDNA library was double barcoded with a SMART-Mk sample barcode plus Illumina barcodes. TruSeq adapter sequences and Illumina sample barcodes were added in two successive PCR steps. The TCR alpha and beta cDNA libraries were sequenced on the Illumina HiSeq platform using custom primers. Concerning the study's data processing: MiGEC processed the raw reads to extract unique molecular identifiers, while MiXCR was used to determine the CDR3 positions. For each individual, recombination models were inferred using an EM algorithm with the repgenHMM and IGoR tools. The tcR package in R was used for shared clonotype analysis, with sharing normalized by the product of cloneset sizes. To study raw recombination without the effects of thymic and clonal selection, out-of-frame nonproductive sequences were analyzed. TCRdb itself trimmed the public reads at Q25 with fastp, ran MiXCR and retained productive beta chains. Merged by CDR3 protein, the rows form single entries marked with the most common genes and DNA. V and J calls and clone size were set by TCRdb, not the authors. The sample table lists 200,000 to 250,000 distinct CDR3 sequences, around 7% of them with a count of one. 3.6% of the sample rests with the top ten.

This record comes from a study of identical twins (TCRdb year 2016). In the study overall: To test whether fetal clonotypes persist, the study used deep sequencing on TCR alpha and beta repertoires from monozygotic twins, unrelated adults of various ages, and cord blood. To rule out contamination, the twin experiments were replicated at different times with different library preparation protocols. Overall study outcomes, separate from this receptor: Abundant cord blood beta clonotypes had fewer insertions, young adult naive repertoires showed a similar but weaker trend, and memory repertoires showed no such trend. Invariant T cells such as MAIT and iNKT could partly confound zero-insertion analyses, though diverse VJ usage argued against this for most clonotypes. Compared with coincidental sharing between unrelated individuals, out-of-frame TCR alpha sequences shared between twins showed an excess of sequences with low generation probability. Because the same donors could not be followed over many years, the conclusions relied on cross-sectional statistical analysis. The excess sharing between twins in beta out-of-frame sequences was weaker because fewer shared sequences reduced the signal-to-noise ratio. In monozygotic twins, recombination models systematically underestimated out-of-frame TCR alpha sharing, but the models matched the sharing seen between unrelated individuals.

Only healthy Caucasian donors were included. The twin cohort consisted of three pairs of female monozygotic twins, all aged 18 to 29 years. Using Miltenyi CD45RO+ enrichment and human naive T-cell isolation kits, memory (CD45RO+) and naive T cells were isolated from PBMC. This same sample was also part of a study on yellow fever vaccine responses in identical twins. The second study's authors report: The T cell response to vaccination in identical twins was reported by the authors to appear partly convergent and partly personalized. The study precisely tracked vaccine-responding T cell clones in identical twins.

The sequence was obtained from a woman between 18 and 30 years old in good health. This receptor chain uses TRBV7-9 and TRBJ2-7, with 12 bases matching TRBD2. The sample was memory (CD45RO+) T cells sorted from blood. What the cell subset or site label conveys for this sample: CD45RO+ enriched T cells. The nucleotide sequence reads as follows: TGTGCCAGCAGCTTAGACACTAGCGGGAGGTACGAGCAGTACTTC. It translates to CASSLDTSGRYEQYF.